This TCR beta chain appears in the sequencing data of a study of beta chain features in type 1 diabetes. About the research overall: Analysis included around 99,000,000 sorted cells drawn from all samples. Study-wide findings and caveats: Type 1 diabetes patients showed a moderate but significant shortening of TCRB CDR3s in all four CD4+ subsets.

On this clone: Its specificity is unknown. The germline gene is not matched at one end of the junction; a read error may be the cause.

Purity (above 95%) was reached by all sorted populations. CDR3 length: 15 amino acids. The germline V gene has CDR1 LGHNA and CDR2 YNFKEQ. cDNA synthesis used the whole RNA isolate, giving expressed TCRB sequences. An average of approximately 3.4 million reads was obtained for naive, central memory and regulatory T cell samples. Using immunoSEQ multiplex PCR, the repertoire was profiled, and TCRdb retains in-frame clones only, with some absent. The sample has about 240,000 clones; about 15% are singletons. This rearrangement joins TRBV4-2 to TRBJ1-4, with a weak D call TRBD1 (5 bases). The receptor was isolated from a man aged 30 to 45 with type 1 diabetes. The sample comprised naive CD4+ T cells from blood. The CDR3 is CAGSEGTKSNEKLFF. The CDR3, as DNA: TGTGCCGGCAGCGAAGGGACTAAGTCGAATGAAAAACTGTTTTTT.